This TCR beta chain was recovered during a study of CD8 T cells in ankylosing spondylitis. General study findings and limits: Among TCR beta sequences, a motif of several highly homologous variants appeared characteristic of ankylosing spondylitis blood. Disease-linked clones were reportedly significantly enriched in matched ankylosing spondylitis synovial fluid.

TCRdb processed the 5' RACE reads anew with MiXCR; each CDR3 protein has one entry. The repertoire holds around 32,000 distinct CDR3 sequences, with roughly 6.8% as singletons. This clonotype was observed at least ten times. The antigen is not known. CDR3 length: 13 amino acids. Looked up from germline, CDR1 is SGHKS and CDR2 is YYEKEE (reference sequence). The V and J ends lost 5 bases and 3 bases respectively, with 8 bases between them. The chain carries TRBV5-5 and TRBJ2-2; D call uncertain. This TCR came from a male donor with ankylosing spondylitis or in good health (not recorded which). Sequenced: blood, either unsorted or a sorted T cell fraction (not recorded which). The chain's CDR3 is CASRTGHTGELFF. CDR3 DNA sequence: TGTGCCAGCAGGACGGGTCACACCGGGGAGCTGTTTTTT. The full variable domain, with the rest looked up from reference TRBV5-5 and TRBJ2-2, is DAGVTQSPTHLIKTRGQQVTLRCSPISGHKSVSWYQQVLGQGPQFIFQYYEKEERGRGNFPDRFSARQFPNYSSELNVNALLLGDSALYLCASRTGHTGELFFGEGSRLTVL.